The 14 T cell receptor beta chains below come from one sample, sequenced in a study of T-cell reconstitution after alpha-beta-depleted transplantation in children. A library of TCRbeta sequences, prepared with unique molecular identifiers, was generated. TCRdb called the PCR reads again in MiXCR, with one record for every CDR3 protein. This repertoire shows over 100,000 distinct CDR3 sequences, roughly 7.6% found once; its top ten account for around 17%. The specimen was PBMCs, collected before TCRalphabeta/CD19-depleted stem cell transplant. The source is a boy under 10 years old with acute lymphoblastic leukemia, due to receive a stem cell transplant.

The rearrangement uses TRBV6-4 and TRBJ2-3, with a possible D match to TRBD2 (6 bases). V lost 5 bases, J lost 6 bases, and 18 bases lay in between. This CDR3 is built from 15 residues. Germline V lookup: CDR1 MRHNA, CDR2 SNTAGT. The CDR3 coding sequence is TGTGCCAGCAGTCTAACACCCGGGGGAGACGATACGCAGTATTTT. It yields the protein CASSLTPGGDDTQYF.

This clonotype was counted many times. The chain combines TRBV5-1 with TRBJ2-6, with D perhaps matching TRBD1 or TRBD2 (5 bases each). CDR1 and CDR2 (germline): SGHRS, YFSETQ. Trimming pared 4 bases from V and 1 base from J, leaving 21 bases between. This CDR3 comprises 19 residues. CDR3: CASSTTGRVTTSGANVLTF. For the CDR3, the DNA is TGCGCCAGCAGCACAACGGGGCGGGTTACTACTTCTGGGGCCAACGTCCTGACTTTC.

This clonotype was found many times. V usage is TRBV7-2 and J usage is TRBJ2-1; 8 bases line up with TRBD1. The CDR3 runs to 16 residues. Losses at the gene ends were 5 bases for V and 1 base for J; bases not matched to a gene: 7. Germline values: CDR1 SGHTA, CDR2 FQGNSA. The CDR3 loop is CASSMQGAGSYNEQFF. CDR3 coding DNA: TGTGCCAGCAGCATGCAGGGGGCGGGGTCCTACAATGAGCAGTTCTTC.

This clonotype has a count of ten or more. The chain couples TRBV9 to TRBJ2-3; D call uncertain. Germline CDR1 is SGDLS and CDR2 is YYNGEE. The CDR3 is made up of 13 amino acids. Deletions cut 1 base from V and 4 bases from J, with 7 bases between. The CDR3 sequence: CASSVIEADTQYF. The CDR3 DNA follows: TGTGCCAGCAGCGTAATAGAGGCAGATACGCAGTATTTT.

This clonotype was seen many times. This chain connects TRBV4-1 to TRBJ2-5; 7 bases match TRBD2. CDR1 is MGHRA and CDR2 is YSYEKL in the germline V gene. The CDR3 runs 16 residues. V lost 0 bases, J lost 5 bases, and 9 bases stayed unmatched. The CDR3 spells CASSQDRDYAGETQYF. CDR3 nucleotides: TGCGCCAGCAGCCAAGATAGGGACTACGCGGGGGAGACCCAGTACTTC.

This clonotype was seen ten or more times. V and J are TRBV5-1 and TRBJ2-4; 10 nucleotides match TRBD1. The CDR3 is 15 residues long. The junction had 9 bases not matched to a gene; V was cut back by 3 bases and J by 9 bases. The germline gives CDR1 SGHRS, CDR2 YFSETQ. In nucleotides, the CDR3 is TGCGCCAGCAGCTCCGGGACAGGGGCAAATATCATTCAGTACTTC. The encoded protein is CASSSGTGANIIQYF.

The sample holds a few counts of this clonotype. The chain links TRBV4-1 to TRBJ1-5; a possible D gene is TRBD1 (6 bases). V lost 3 bases and J lost 7, with 28 bases in between. The CDR3 loop spans 19 amino acids. Germline lookup yields CDR1 MGHRA and CDR2 YSYEKL. The CDR3 bases are TGCGCCAGCAGCCAGCATGGACAGCTTCTACCCTGCCGATGCCAGCCCCAGCATTTT. It is translated as CASSQHGQLLPCRCQPQHF.

The V gene is TRBV9, the J gene TRBJ2-2; D remains ambiguous. Germline V gene lookup returns CDR1 SGDLS and CDR2 YYNGEE. V lost 2 bases to trimming and J lost 0 bases, with 8 bases between them. The CDR3 loop spans 15 amino acids. CDR3 DNA sequence: TGTGCCAGCAGCGTCGCTTCCTCGAACACCGGGGAGCTGTTTTTT. Protein sequence: CASSVASSNTGELFF.

The sample holds many counts of this clonotype. The chain couples TRBV10-3 to TRBJ2-3, with 8 bases matching TRBD2. This CDR3 has 13 residues. With 8 bases clipped from V and 6 bases from J, the junction kept 7 bases outside the gene matches. CDR1 and CDR2 (germline): ENHRY, SYGVKD. CDR3 in amino acids: CAIASGGGDTQYF. The CDR3, as DNA: TGTGCCATCGCCAGCGGGGGAGGTGATACGCAGTATTTT.

In DNA, the CDR3 is TGCAGTGCTAGGGAGCCCAGCGGGGTCTCCTACGAGCAGTACTTC. Translation: CSAREPSGVSYEQYF. The chain joins TRBV20-1 to TRBJ2-7, with 7 bases matching TRBD2. Looked up from germline, CDR1 is DFQATT and CDR2 is SNEGSKA (reference sequence). Trimming removed 3 bases from V and 0 bases from J; junction bases left unmatched: 8. CDR3 length equals 15 residues.

This clonotype was counted ten times or more. The CDR3 sequence is CASSPHRGSGNTIYF. The CDR3 bases are TGTGCCAGCAGTCCCCATAGGGGCTCTGGAAACACCATATATTTT. V and J are TRBV27 and TRBJ1-3; possible D gene TRBD1, 5 bases. Per the germline V gene, CDR1 is MNHEY and CDR2 is SMNVEV (reference sequence). The CDR3 is made up of 15 amino acids. The V gene lost 5 bases and the J gene lost 0 bases, with 11 bases spanning the gap.

This clonotype was counted many times. V is TRBV6-4 and J is TRBJ2-5; 9 bases map to TRBD2. This CDR3 has 15 amino acids. The V segment lost 4 bases and the J segment 2 bases; nucleotides outside the gene matches: 5. The germline V gene has CDR1 MRHNA and CDR2 SNTAGT. The CDR3 loop is CASSAASGEQETQYF. The CDR3, as DNA: TGTGCCAGCAGTGCCGCTAGCGGGGAGCAAGAGACCCAGTACTTC.

This clonotype was counted only a few times. The rearrangement links TRBV11-2 to TRBJ2-3, with D tentatively TRBD1 or TRBD2 (6 bases each). The CDR3 is 17 amino acids. Germline CDR1 is SGHAT and CDR2 is FQNNGV. Trimming cost V 5 bases and J 4 bases, with 22 bases left between them. For the CDR3, the DNA is TGTGCCAGCAGCCCACCCCGGGGAGCAGGGGACTCAGATACGCAGTATTTT. It is translated as CASSPPRGAGDSDTQYF.

This clonotype was picked up a small number of times. The chain carries TRBV2 and TRBJ1-5; unclear D gene. The germline V and J ends were trimmed by 8 bases and 2 bases, with 13 bases remaining between them. Germline loops: CDR1 SNHLY, CDR2 FYNNEI. The CDR3 contains 14 residues. CDR3 sequence: CASRLMVGNQPQHF. For the CDR3, the DNA is TGTGCCAGCCGTTTGATGGTGGGCAATCAGCCCCAGCATTTT.